The text below deals with one T cell receptor (beta chain). Its antigen remains unidentified. No per-base quality is available; no much larger clone lies one base away. These data are taken from a study of blood T cell repertoires in COVID-19 (dated by TCRdb to the early 2020s). Regarding the complete study: Samples from collaborators originated in the United States, Italy and Spain and spanned both the acute and convalescent phases of COVID-19. The samples were drawn from the first 160 participants of the ongoing ImmuneRACE study and from about 1,200 subjects provided by 6 global collaborators. Where available, HLA class I and class II types were taken from metadata supplied by the sample provider and were not determined by assay-based typing. Nearly every sample came with metadata listing a de-identified subject ID, COVID-19 status, age in years and sex. The dataset comprised deeply sampled blood TCRbeta repertoires from subjects exposed to, actively infected with, or recovered from COVID-19. The prospective study material was composed of cDNA or gDNA derived from T cells, B-cell-depleted T cells, or PBMCs. The repertoires were made available in a free public database intended to serve as a resource for research on the immune response to SARS-CoV-2.

What the study reported, not specific to this receptor: Clinical and demographic metadata were provided uncurated, with the amount varying by source and participant.

In Seattle, one collaborating source enrolled patients while the infection was active and tracked those patients longitudinally over the course of disease. The collaborating institutions used their own protocols to collect whole blood in K2EDTA tubes. For TCRbeta analysis, collaborators shipped samples in one of three forms: frozen whole blood, isolated PBMCs, or DNA extracted from either of those sample types. TCRbeta CDR3 regions were amplified from genomic DNA using the immunoSEQ Assay, a bias-controlled multiplex PCR. The paper's data handling went like this. The number of nucleated cells in each sample was estimated from the amplification of reference gene primers within the assay. Sequence reads were collapsed and filtered to measure the absolute abundance of every unique TCRbeta CDR3 rearrangement. For each sample, productive Simpson clonality was calculated as the square root of Simpson's diversity index across productive rearrangements. TCRdb stores this immuneACCESS table with in-frame sequences only. Part of the clones is absent; in the studies checked, under half of the shortfall reflects unresolved V genes, and no reason is known for the rest. That table furnishes V, J and clone size, whereas the DNA furnished D and trimming. The sample table contains 450,000 or so clones; only one count was recorded for approximately 90% of them. Around 0.92% of the sample belongs to the ten largest clones.

From a lookup of the germline V gene (reference sequence), CDR1 and CDR2 are SGHKS and YYEKEE. The CDR3 has 16 amino acids, counting the end cysteine and phenylalanine. Solely the CDR3 DNA is kept, with 48 bases framed from the first base. Deletion took 4 bases off V and 1 base off J, with a span of 16 bases between the germline ends. The clonotype comes from a man between 18 and 35 years old with COVID-19, enrolled during active disease. The sample consisted of peripheral blood. The V and J genes are TRBV5-5 and TRBJ2-3; TRBD2 might be the D gene, on 7 matching bases. The sequenced DNA is TGTGCCAGCAGCAAGGCGGGGGCTGCCCGCACAGATACGCAGTATTTT. It codes for CASSKAGAARTDTQYF.